Given below is one T cell receptor (beta chain) in context. This CDR3 has 14 residues. Deletions cut 5 bases from V and 8 bases from J, with 15 bases between. Germline loops: CDR1 SEHNR, CDR2 FQNEAQ (reference sequence). The record originates from a study of cytomegalovirus exposure and HLA in healthy donors. This PCR relied on a set of 60 Vbeta primers and 13 Jbeta primers. TCRdb's table, derived via immunoSEQ multiplex PCR, lists solely in-frame clones and lacks some. Here the sample spans around 94,000 clones, approximately 78% being singletons. The origin of this receptor is a woman between 35 and 50 years old in good health and CMV-seropositive. The sample taken for sequencing was PBMCs. This chain uses TRBV7-9 with TRBJ1-4; D is unresolved. CDR3 DNA sequence: TGTGCCAGCAGCCCGGGAGCTCCCCTAGAAAAACTGTTTTTT. Translation: CASSPGAPLEKLFF.